The 19 T cell receptor beta chains below come from one sample, sequenced in a study of radiation and T cells in renal cell carcinoma. The time point: blood 4 weeks post-SBRT, at nephrectomy. Indicated treatment: 15 Gy SBRT to primary tumor, nephrectomy 4 weeks later. TCRdb's table, derived via immunoSEQ multiplex PCR, lists solely in-frame clones and lacks some. This sample has under 200,000 clones, with 88% found just once. Sequences were derived from blood, sampled from a patient whose treatment included radiotherapy and nephrectomy. These receptors all come from a woman aged 45-65 years with renal cell carcinoma.

The chain links TRBV6-5 to TRBJ2-3, with D uncertain. Germline V gives CDR1 MNHEY, CDR2 SVGAGI. V shed 4 bases and J shed 4 bases, with 6 bases lying between them. This CDR3 spans 12 amino acids. The CDR3 nucleotides are TGTGCCAGCAGTTCCTGGTCAGATACGCAGTATTTT. Translating it yields CASSSWSDTQYF.

This clone was recorded only once. V is TRBV9 and J is TRBJ1-4; D not certain. The CDR3 extends over 16 amino acids. Trimming pared 0 bases from V and 4 bases from J, leaving 13 bases between. Germline CDR1 is SGDLS and CDR2 is YYNGEE. For the CDR3, the DNA is TGTGCCAGCAGCGTAGCTAGCTCCGACATTAATGAAAAACTGTTTTTT. This gives the protein CASSVASSDINEKLFF.

The chain links TRBV15 to TRBJ2-2, with 8 nucleotides matching TRBD1. Germline V gives CDR1 LNHNV, CDR2 YYDKDF (reference sequence). After removal of 0 bases from V and 1 base from J, the junction contained 1 base not matched to a gene. The CDR3 has 16 amino acids. The CDR3 region has the DNA TGTGCCACCAGCAGAGATACAGGGGGGAACACCGGGGAGCTGTTTTTT. Translated: CATSRDTGGNTGELFF.

This clone turned up a few times. This chain joins TRBV4-1 and TRBJ2-1, with 11 bases identical to TRBD2. Germline V gene data show CDR1 as MGHRA and CDR2 as YSYEKL. The CDR3 consists of 15 residues. V was clipped by 2 bases and J by 7 bases; unmatched bases: 4. DNA of the CDR3: TGCGCCAGCAGCCAATTGGGACTAGCGGCTAATGAGCAGTTCTTC. Its translation is CASSQLGLAANEQFF.

The chain joins TRBV7-9 to TRBJ1-1, with D unclear. This CDR3 has 11 amino acids. Trimming shortened V by 4 bases and J by 6 bases, and 6 bases separated the two germline ends. Germline V gene data show CDR1 as SEHNR and CDR2 as FQNEAQ (reference sequence). CDR3 amino acids: CASSSLPEAFF. CDR3 coding DNA: TGTGCCAGCAGCTCCCTACCTGAAGCTTTCTTT.

This rearrangement joins TRBV7-2 to TRBJ1-5, with 8 positions matching TRBD1. Germline V gene data show CDR1 as SGHTA and CDR2 as FQGNSA. CDR3 length: 15 amino acids. Losses at the gene ends were 6 bases for V and 6 bases for J; bases not matched to a gene: 10. The CDR3 spells CASRSSGQGSQPQHF. CDR3 coding DNA: TGTGCCAGCAGGTCATCTGGACAGGGAAGTCAGCCCCAGCATTTT.

This chain joins TRBV7-3 and TRBJ1-2; 8 bases agree with TRBD1. The CDR3 consists of 14 residues. CDR1 is SGHTA and CDR2 is FQGTGA in the germline V gene. The ends lost 4 bases at V and 7 bases at J; junction bases unmatched: 8. DNA of the CDR3: TGTGCCAGCAGCTCAACCGGGACAGGAAGTGGCTACACCTTC. Protein: CASSSTGTGSGYTF.

The chain combines TRBV10-3 with TRBJ2-3; tentative D call: TRBD2 (6 bases). The CDR3 covers 15 residues. V shed 8 bases and J shed 1 base, with 16 bases lying between them. Germline loops: CDR1 ENHRY, CDR2 SYGVKD. The CDR3 DNA sequence: TGTGCCATCGGCTGGACTAACCCCCGCACAGATACGCAGTATTTT. This encodes CAIGWTNPRTDTQYF.

V usage is TRBV19 and J usage is TRBJ1-2; TRBD1 might be the D (6 bases). CDR3 length: 14 residues. Germline V lookup: CDR1 LNHDA, CDR2 SQIVND (reference sequence). Trimming took 5 bases from V and 4 from J, leaving 14 bases between them. The CDR3 spells CASSGRTEAYGYTF. The CDR3, as DNA: TGTGCCAGTAGTGGCAGGACAGAAGCCTATGGCTACACCTTC. The full variable domain, rest sourced from reference TRBV19 and TRBJ1-2, is DGGITQSPKYLFRKEGQNVTLSCEQNLNHDAMYWYRQDPGQGLRLIYYSQIVNDFQKGDIAEGYSVSREKKESFPLTVTSAQKNPTAFYLCASSGRTEAYGYTFGSGTRLTVV.

The chain links TRBV15 to TRBJ2-1; 11 bases fit TRBD1. V shed 3 bases, J shed 7 bases, and the junction held 2 bases outside the gene matches. Germline V lookup: CDR1 LNHNV, CDR2 YYDKDF (reference sequence). This CDR3 contains 14 residues. For the CDR3, the DNA is TGTGCCACCAGCAGGGGACAGGGGGTAAATGAGCAGTTCTTC. Its protein product is CATSRGQGVNEQFF.

This chain links TRBV19 with TRBJ1-1; D uncertain. The V gene lost 3 bases and the J gene lost 0 bases, with 14 bases spanning the gap. This CDR3 is built from 16 residues. Germline-derived CDR1 and CDR2 are LNHDA and SQIVND (reference sequence). The CDR3 loop is CASSIGRKLMNTEAFF. The CDR3, as DNA: TGTGCCAGTAGTATCGGGCGTAAGCTAATGAACACTGAAGCTTTCTTT. Based on the CDR3 plus reference TRBV19 and TRBJ1-1, the full variable domain is DGGITQSPKYLFRKEGQNVTLSCEQNLNHDAMYWYRQDPGQGLRLIYYSQIVNDFQKGDIAEGYSVSREKKESFPLTVTSAQKNPTAFYLCASSIGRKLMNTEAFFGQGTRLTVV.

CDR3 region: CAISQGTSYRNTIYF. Written as DNA, the CDR3 is TGTGCCATCAGCCAGGGGACCAGCTACCGAAACACCATATATTTT. This rearrangement joins TRBV10-3 to TRBJ1-3, with D tentatively TRBD1 (6 bases). Trimming removed 6 bases at V and 5 bases at J, with 17 bases between. The CDR3 contains 15 residues. Germline loops: CDR1 ENHRY, CDR2 SYGVKD.

The gene calls are TRBV7-2 and TRBJ2-2; TRBD2 matches 13 bases. Germline CDR1 and CDR2: SGHTA and FQGNSA. V was clipped by 5 bases and J by 6 bases; unmatched bases: 0. CDR3 length: 14 residues. CDR3 region: CASSTSGGAGELFF. The CDR3 region has the DNA TGTGCCAGCAGCACTAGCGGGGGGGCCGGGGAGCTGTTTTTT.

This chain connects TRBV19 to TRBJ2-7; D gene uncertain. V lost 7 bases and J lost 4, with 23 bases in between. Germline CDR1 and CDR2: LNHDA and SQIVND (reference sequence). This CDR3 contains 16 residues. The CDR3 nucleotides are TGTGCCAGTAAGGTCAAAGGTGGGGAATCAGGATACGAGCAGTACTTC. This sequence encodes CASKVKGGESGYEQYF.

V and J are TRBV6-1 and TRBJ2-5; D is tentatively TRBD1 or TRBD2 (6 bases each). CDR1 MNHNS and CDR2 SASEGT come from the germline V gene. The V and J ends lost 2 bases and 7 bases respectively, with 17 bases between them. This CDR3 contains 15 residues. The CDR3 coding sequence is TGTGCCAGCAGTGAACGACAAGAGGGGGGTGGGACCCAGTACTTC. Amino acids: CASSERQEGGGTQYF.

The chain is built from TRBV19 and TRBJ2-5; weak D call: TRBD2 (5 bases). Between the trimmed V and J ends, which lost 5 bases and 1 base, there was a span of 14 bases. Germline assignment: CDR1 LNHDA and CDR2 SQIVND (reference sequence). The CDR3 spans 15 residues. The CDR3 loop reads CASSHQLVAQETQYF. The CDR3 DNA reads TGTGCCAGTAGTCACCAACTAGTCGCCCAAGAGACCCAGTACTTC.

The chain couples TRBV5-4 to TRBJ2-5; D is undetermined. Trimming shortened V by 0 bases and J by 2 bases, and 8 bases separated the two germline ends. The CDR3 contains 14 residues. Looked up from germline, CDR1 is SGHNT and CDR2 is YYREEE (reference sequence). The CDR3, as DNA: TGTGCCAGCAGCTTGGCCGGTATACAAGAGACCCAGTACTTC. It specifies CASSLAGIQETQYF.

The chain recombines TRBV2 with TRBJ2-1; 9 nucleotides agree with TRBD2. J was trimmed by 3 bases and V by 9 bases; bases with no gene match: 9. Per the germline V gene, CDR1 is SNHLY and CDR2 is FYNNEI. This CDR3 has 15 amino acids. The CDR3 DNA follows: TGTGCCAGTCAAACGGAAGCGGGGGGCTACAATGAGCAGTTCTTC. The encoded protein is CASQTEAGGYNEQFF.

The chain links TRBV2 to TRBJ2-2; TRBD2 matches at 10 bases. The length of the CDR3 is 16 residues. Trimming removed 4 bases from V and 2 bases from J; junction bases left unmatched: 4. Per germline, CDR1 SNHLY and CDR2 FYNNEI. The CDR3 here is CASSAERGGNTGELFF. The CDR3 region has the DNA TGTGCCAGCAGTGCAGAGCGGGGGGGTAACACCGGGGAGCTGTTTTTT.